Following are 17 T cell receptor beta chains from one sample sequenced in a study of T cell repertoires in cytomegalovirus infection. From the reads, TCRdb called clonotypes with MiXCR, one entry per CDR3 protein. Of some 440,000 distinct CDR3 sequences in the sample, approximately 31% were seen once. The sample was PBMCs. The receptor source for this set is a human donor in good health (CMV status not recorded). Some clones in this sample may be carry-over from other donors' samples.

This clonotype was detected only once. This chain links TRBV10-2 with TRBJ2-7; the match to TRBD1 covers 7 bases. This CDR3 spans 13 amino acids. Losses at the gene ends were 6 bases for V and 6 bases for J; bases not matched to a gene: 8. Germline V CDR1 and CDR2: WSHSY, SAAADI. CDR3 coding DNA: TGCGCCAGCAGCGTAGACAGGGCACGCGAGCAGTACTTC. It yields the protein CASSVDRAREQYF.

The chain uses TRBV23-1 and TRBJ1-5; D not certain. TRBV23-1 is noted as an ORF with a role that remains uncertain. The CDR3 loop spans 17 amino acids. Trimming left V 5 bases short and J 2 bases short, with 19 bases between. As DNA, the CDR3 is TGCGCCAGCAGTACCCCAAGGGAAAGATCTTGCAATCAGCCCCAGCATTTT. It codes for CASSTPRERSCNQPQHF.

The gene calls are TRBV24-1 and TRBJ1-3; D is undetermined. CDR1 is KGHDR and CDR2 is SFDVKD in the germline V gene. V dropped 3 bases and J dropped 2 bases, with 1 base sitting between them. This CDR3 has 12 residues. CDR3: CATSDPGNTIYF. CDR3 nucleotide sequence: TGTGCCACCAGTGATCCTGGAAACACCATATATTTT.

In DNA, the CDR3 is TGTGCCAGCAGTTCAGACATCTATCAGCCCCAGCATTTT. Its translation is CASSSDIYQPQHF. The chain has TRBV6-5 and TRBJ1-5, with D uncertain. This CDR3 has 13 amino acids. Germline assignment: CDR1 MNHEY and CDR2 SVGAGI. The V and J ends lost 4 bases and 5 bases respectively, with 9 bases between them.

The table lists this clonotype with many counts. The gene calls are TRBV12-3 or TRBV12-4 and TRBJ2-3, with TRBD1 identical over 9 bases. This CDR3 region has 15 residues. V lost 5 bases, J lost 3 bases, and 6 bases stayed unmatched. For the CDR3, the DNA is TGTGCCAGCAGTGACTCGGGGACAGGGACAGATACGCAGTATTTT. This sequence encodes CASSDSGTGTDTQYF.

The V call is TRBV4-3, the J call TRBJ2-3, with D maybe TRBD2 (7 bases). The V end lost 0 bases, the J end lost 4 bases, and 17 bases lay between the germline ends. Germline V gene sequence: CDR1 LGHNA, CDR2 YSLEER. CDR3 length: 17 amino acids. The DNA for the CDR3 is TGCGCCAGCAGCCAAGAGGGGGGGGCATCTGGCTCAGATACGCAGTATTTT. Translation: CASSQEGGASGSDTQYF.

This chain joins TRBV15 and TRBJ2-7, with D possibly being TRBD1 (6 bases). Looked up from germline, CDR1 is LNHNV and CDR2 is YYDKDF (reference sequence). The CDR3 consists of 12 residues. V lost 2 bases and J 5 bases, leaving 7 bases between the germline ends. CDR3 protein: CATSRTGNEQYF. CDR3 in DNA: TGTGCCACCAGCAGAACAGGGAACGAGCAGTACTTC. The whole variable domain, remainder taken from reference TRBV15 and TRBJ2-7, is DAMVIQNPRYQVTQFGKPVTLSCSQTLNHNVMYWYQQKSSQAPKLLFHYYDKDFNNEADTPDNFQSRRPNTSFCFLDIRSPGLGDTAMYLCATSRTGNEQYFGPGTRLTVT.

The chain couples TRBV6-2 or TRBV6-3 to TRBJ1-1; D remains ambiguous. The CDR3 extends over 12 amino acids. V lost 2 bases and J lost 5, with 6 bases in between. Germline V gene data show CDR1 as MNHEY and CDR2 as SVGEGT. CDR3 bases: TGTGCCAGCAGTTACGGGGTGACTGAAGCTTTCTTT. It specifies CASSYGVTEAFF.

This clonotype was seen only a few times. The CDR3 is CARAGATNEKLFF. The CDR3, as DNA: TGTGCCAGAGCAGGTGCAACTAATGAAAAACTGTTTTTT. The chain links TRBV19 to TRBJ1-4, with no clear D. The V gene's germline CDR1 is LNHDA and CDR2 SQIVND (reference sequence). The CDR3 totals 13 residues. V lost 9 bases and J lost 0, with 8 bases in between.

V is TRBV7-8 and J is TRBJ2-2, with 9 positions matching TRBD2. CDR3 length equals 16 residues. Germline CDR1 reads SGHVS; CDR2 reads FQNEAQ. V shed 5 bases, J shed 10 bases, and the junction held 14 bases outside the gene matches. The CDR3 is CASSVPGLALSLELFF. DNA for the CDR3: TGTGCCAGCAGCGTACCGGGACTAGCACTCTCCTTGGAGCTGTTTTTT.

This chain joins TRBV5-1 and TRBJ2-2, with a tentative D call TRBD1 (6 bases). The CDR3 has 16 residues. V was shortened by 2 bases and J by 0 bases, with 11 bases between the two germline ends. Germline loops: CDR1 SGHRS, CDR2 YFSETQ. CDR3 in DNA: TGCGCCAGCAGCTTTGGGGGACACACGAACACCGGGGAGCTGTTTTTT. Its translation is CASSFGGHTNTGELFF.

On this clonotype: A much more abundant neighbour one base away suggests this may be a read error. The chain links TRBV7-2 to TRBJ1-1, with no clear D. CDR3 size: 17 residues. CDR1 SGHTA and CDR2 FQGNSA come from the germline V gene. CDR3 loop: CARSSKRIRGSATEAFF. The CDR3 DNA follows: TGTGCCAGAAGCTCAAAACGTATCCGGGGTTCAGCGACTGAAGCTTTCTTT.

Many counts were recorded for this clonotype. V usage is TRBV7-8 and J usage is TRBJ1-2; a weak D match, TRBD1 (5 bases). The V gene lost 1 base and the J gene lost 0 bases, with 9 bases spanning the gap. The CDR3 has 15 amino acids. Germline V gene sequence: CDR1 SGHVS, CDR2 FQNEAQ. The CDR3 spells CASSLDRRSNYGYTF. CDR3 coding DNA: TGTGCCAGCAGCTTAGACAGGAGATCTAACTATGGCTACACCTTC.

The rearrangement joins TRBV18 to TRBJ2-3; 9 nucleotides line up with TRBD1. This CDR3 comprises 15 residues. V shed 5 bases, J shed 2 bases, and the junction held 5 bases outside the gene matches. Germline V CDR1 and CDR2: KGHSH, LQKENI. CDR3 residues: CASSNRDRDTDTQYF. CDR3 sequence (DNA): TGTGCCAGCTCAAACCGGGACAGGGACACAGATACGCAGTATTTT.

In its sample, this clonotype was seen a few times. The CDR3 is CASSYSTYPGQGYEQYF. CDR3 DNA sequence: TGTGCCAGCAGTTACTCCACCTATCCGGGACAGGGGTACGAGCAGTACTTC. The chain links TRBV6-6 to TRBJ2-7; 10 bases map to TRBD1. This CDR3 contains 17 residues. V shed 0 bases and J 4 bases; nucleotides not matched to a gene: 9. Germline CDR1 is MNHNY and CDR2 is SVGAGI (reference sequence).

This clonotype was seen at least ten times. This rearrangement joins TRBV7-2 to TRBJ2-7; D ambiguous. Germline V CDR1 and CDR2: SGHTA, FQGNSA. V gave up 3 bases and J gave up 3 bases, with 15 bases separating them. This CDR3 has 15 residues. The CDR3 protein is CASSLIVRVDYEQYF. The CDR3 DNA reads as TGTGCCAGCAGCTTGATCGTAAGGGTAGACTACGAGCAGTACTTC.

The DNA of the CDR3 is TGTGCCAGCAGCGCCTCTGTGGATAGCAATCAGCCCCAGCATTTT. Translating it yields CASSASVDSNQPQHF. This chain links TRBV2 with TRBJ1-5; D is undetermined. Germline CDR1 and CDR2: SNHLY and FYNNEI. This CDR3 contains 15 residues. Trimming shortened V by 6 bases and J by 0 bases, and 12 bases separated the two germline ends.